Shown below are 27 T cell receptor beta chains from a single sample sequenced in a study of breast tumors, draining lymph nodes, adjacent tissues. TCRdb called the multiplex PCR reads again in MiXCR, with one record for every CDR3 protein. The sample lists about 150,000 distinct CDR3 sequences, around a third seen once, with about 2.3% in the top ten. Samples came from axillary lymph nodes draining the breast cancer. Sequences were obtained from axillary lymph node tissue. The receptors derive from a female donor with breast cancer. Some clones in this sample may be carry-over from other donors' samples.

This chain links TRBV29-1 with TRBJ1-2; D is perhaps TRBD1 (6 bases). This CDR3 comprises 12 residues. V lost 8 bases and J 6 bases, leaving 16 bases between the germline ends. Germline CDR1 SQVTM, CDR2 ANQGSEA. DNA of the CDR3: TGCAGCTGGACGTGGGCAGGGGATGGCTACACCTTC. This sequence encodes CSWTWAGDGYTF.

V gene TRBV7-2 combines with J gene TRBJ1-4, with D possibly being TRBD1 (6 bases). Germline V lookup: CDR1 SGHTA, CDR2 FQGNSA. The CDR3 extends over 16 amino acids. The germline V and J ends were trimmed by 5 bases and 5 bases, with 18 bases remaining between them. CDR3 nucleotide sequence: TGTGCCAGCAGCCCCAAGACAGACAGGCTCAATGAAAAACTGTTTTTT. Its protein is CASSPKTDRLNEKLFF.

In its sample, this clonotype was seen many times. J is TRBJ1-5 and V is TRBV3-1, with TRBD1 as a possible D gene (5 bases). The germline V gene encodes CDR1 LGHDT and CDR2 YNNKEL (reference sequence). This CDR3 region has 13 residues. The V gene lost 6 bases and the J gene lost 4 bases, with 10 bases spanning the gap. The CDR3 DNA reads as TGTGCCAGCAGTCAACAGGTGAATCAGCCCCAGCATTTT. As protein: CASSQQVNQPQHF.

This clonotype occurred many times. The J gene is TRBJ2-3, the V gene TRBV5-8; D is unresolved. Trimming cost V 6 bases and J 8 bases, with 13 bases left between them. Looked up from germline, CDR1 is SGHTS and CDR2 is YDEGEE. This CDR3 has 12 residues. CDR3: CASTRAPGTQYF. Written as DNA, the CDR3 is TGTGCCAGCACCCGAGCCCCCGGTACGCAGTATTTT.

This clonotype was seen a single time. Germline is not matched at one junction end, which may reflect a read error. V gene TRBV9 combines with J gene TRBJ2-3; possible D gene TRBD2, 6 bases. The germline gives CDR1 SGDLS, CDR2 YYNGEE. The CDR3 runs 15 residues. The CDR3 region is CASSLHVPGGDTPYF. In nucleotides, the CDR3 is TGTGCCAGCAGCCTTCACGTCCCCGGGGGTGATACGCCGTATTTT.

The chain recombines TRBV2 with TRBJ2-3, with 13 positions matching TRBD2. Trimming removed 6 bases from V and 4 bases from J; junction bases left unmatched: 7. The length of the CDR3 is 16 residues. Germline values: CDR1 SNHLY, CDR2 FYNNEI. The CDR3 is CASSGLAGAVADTQYF. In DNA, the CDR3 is TGTGCCAGCAGCGGACTAGCGGGAGCCGTCGCAGATACGCAGTATTTT. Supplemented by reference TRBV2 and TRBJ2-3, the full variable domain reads EPEVTQTPSHQVTQMGQEVILRCVPISNHLYFYWYRQILGQKVEFLVSFYNNEISEKSEIFDDQFSVERPDGSNFTLKIRSTKLEDSAMYFCASSGLAGAVADTQYFGPGTRLTVL.

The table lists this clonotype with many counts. Written as DNA, the CDR3 is TGCAGTGCTAGTCCGCCGGGACAGACCCTACGTGGTGGCTACACCTTC. Its protein product is CSASPPGQTLRGGYTF. J is TRBJ1-2 and V is TRBV20-1; TRBD1 matches 7 bases. With 3 bases clipped from V and 7 bases from J, the junction kept 17 bases outside the gene matches. The CDR3 contains 16 residues. Germline CDR1 and CDR2: DFQATT and SNEGSKA (reference sequence).

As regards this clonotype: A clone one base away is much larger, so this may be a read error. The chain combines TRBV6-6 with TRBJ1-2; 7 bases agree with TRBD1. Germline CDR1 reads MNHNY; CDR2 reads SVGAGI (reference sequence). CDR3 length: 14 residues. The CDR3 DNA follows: TGTGCCAGCAGTTCCTCACAGGGGATCTATGGCTACGCCTTC. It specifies CASSSSQGIYGYAF.

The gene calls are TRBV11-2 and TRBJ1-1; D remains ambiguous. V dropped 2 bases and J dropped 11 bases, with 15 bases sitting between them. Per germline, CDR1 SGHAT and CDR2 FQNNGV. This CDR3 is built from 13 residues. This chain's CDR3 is CASSLWSLRRAFF. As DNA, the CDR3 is TGTGCCAGCAGCTTATGGTCCTTAAGGAGGGCTTTCTTT.

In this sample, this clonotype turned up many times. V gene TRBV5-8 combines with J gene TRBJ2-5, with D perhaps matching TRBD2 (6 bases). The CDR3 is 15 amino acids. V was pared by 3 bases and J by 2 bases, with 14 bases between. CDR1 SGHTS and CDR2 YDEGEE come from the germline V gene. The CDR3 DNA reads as TGTGCCAGCAGCTCTAAGCGGGCGGAGCAAGAGACCCAGTACTTC. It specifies CASSSKRAEQETQYF.

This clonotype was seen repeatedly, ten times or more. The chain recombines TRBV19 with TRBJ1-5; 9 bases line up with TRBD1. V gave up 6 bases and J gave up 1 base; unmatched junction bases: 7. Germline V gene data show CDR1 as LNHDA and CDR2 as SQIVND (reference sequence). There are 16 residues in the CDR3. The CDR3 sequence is CASRRTGAGSNQPQHF. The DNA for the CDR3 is TGTGCCAGTAGAAGGACAGGGGCCGGGAGCAATCAGCCCCAGCATTTT.

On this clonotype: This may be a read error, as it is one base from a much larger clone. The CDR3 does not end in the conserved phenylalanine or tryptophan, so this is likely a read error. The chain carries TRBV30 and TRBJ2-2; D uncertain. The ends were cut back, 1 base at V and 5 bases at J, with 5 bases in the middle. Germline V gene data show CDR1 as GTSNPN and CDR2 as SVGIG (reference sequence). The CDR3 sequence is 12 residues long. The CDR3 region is CAWSDGTGELFL. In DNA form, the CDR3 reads TGTGCCTGGAGTGACGGGACCGGGGAGCTGTTTCTT.

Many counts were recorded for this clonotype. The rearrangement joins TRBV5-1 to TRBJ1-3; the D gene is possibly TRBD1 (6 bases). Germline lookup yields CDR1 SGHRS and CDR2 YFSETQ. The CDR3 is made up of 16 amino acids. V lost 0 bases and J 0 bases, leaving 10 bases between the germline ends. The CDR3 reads CASSLGDTTSGNTIYF. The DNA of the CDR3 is TGCGCCAGCAGCTTGGGGGACACCACCTCTGGAAACACCATATATTTT.

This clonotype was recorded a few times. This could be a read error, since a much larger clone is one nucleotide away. CDR3 in DNA: TGCGCCAGCAGCCAAGAAGGCCTAGCGGGGTTTTCGGGGGGGCTGTTTTTT. Translation: CASSQEGLAGFSGGLFF. This rearrangement joins TRBV7-2 to TRBJ2-2, with TRBD2 matching over 9 bases. CDR3 size: 17 residues. Germline CDR1 reads SGHTA; CDR2 reads FQGNSA.

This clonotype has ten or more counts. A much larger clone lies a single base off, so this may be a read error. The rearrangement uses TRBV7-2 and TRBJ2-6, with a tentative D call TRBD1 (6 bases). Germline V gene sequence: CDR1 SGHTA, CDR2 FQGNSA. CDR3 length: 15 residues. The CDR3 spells CASSSQGLEANVLPF. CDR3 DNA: TGTGCCAGCAGCTCCCAGGGGCTCGAGGCCAACGTCCTGCCTTTC.

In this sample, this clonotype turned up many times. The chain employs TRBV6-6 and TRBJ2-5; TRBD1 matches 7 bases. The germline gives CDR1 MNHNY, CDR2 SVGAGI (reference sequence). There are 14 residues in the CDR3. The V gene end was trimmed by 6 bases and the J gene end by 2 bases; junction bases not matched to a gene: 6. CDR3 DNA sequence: TGTGCCAGCAGCCGCACAGGGGAACAAGAGACCCAGTACTTC. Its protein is CASSRTGEQETQYF.

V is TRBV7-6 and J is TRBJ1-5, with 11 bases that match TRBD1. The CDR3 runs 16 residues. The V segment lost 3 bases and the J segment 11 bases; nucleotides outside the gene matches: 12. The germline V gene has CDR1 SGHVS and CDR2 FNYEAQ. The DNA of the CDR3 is TGTGCCAGCAGCTTGGGGGACAGGGGGTCCCAAGAGACCCAGCATTTT. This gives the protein CASSLGDRGSQETQHF.

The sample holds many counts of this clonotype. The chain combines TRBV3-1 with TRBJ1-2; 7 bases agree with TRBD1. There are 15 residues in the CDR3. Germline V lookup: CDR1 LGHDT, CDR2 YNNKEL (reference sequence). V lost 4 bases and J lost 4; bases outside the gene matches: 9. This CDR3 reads CASSREGANSYGYTF. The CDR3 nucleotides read TGTGCCAGCAGCCGCGAGGGGGCGAATTCCTATGGCTACACCTTC.

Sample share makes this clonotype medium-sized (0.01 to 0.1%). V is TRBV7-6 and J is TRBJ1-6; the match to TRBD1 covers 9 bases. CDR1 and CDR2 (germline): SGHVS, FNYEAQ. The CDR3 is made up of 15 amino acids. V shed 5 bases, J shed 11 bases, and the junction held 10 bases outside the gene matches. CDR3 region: CASSTGQGGWAPLHF. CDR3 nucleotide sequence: TGTGCCAGCAGCACGGGACAGGGTGGTTGGGCACCCCTCCACTTT.

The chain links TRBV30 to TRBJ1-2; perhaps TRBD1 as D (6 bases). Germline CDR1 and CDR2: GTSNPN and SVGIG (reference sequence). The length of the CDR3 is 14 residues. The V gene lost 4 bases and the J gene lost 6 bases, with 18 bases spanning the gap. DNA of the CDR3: TGTGCCTGGACCCCATGGGGGCCCAACCATGGCTACACCTTC. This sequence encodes CAWTPWGPNHGYTF.

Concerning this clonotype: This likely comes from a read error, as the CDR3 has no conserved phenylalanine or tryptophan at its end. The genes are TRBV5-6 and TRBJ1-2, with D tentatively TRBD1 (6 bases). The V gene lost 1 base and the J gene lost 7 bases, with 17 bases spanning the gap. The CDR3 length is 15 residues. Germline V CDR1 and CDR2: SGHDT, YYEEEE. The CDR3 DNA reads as TGTGCCAGCAGCTTGTCCAACAGGGCGAGTTGTGGCTACACCTAC. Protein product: CASSLSNRASCGYTY.

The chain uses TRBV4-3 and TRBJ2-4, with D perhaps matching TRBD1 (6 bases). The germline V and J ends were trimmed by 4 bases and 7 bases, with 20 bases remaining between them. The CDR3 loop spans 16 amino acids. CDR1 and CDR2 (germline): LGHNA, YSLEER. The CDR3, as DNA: TGCGCCAGCAGCCGCAAATTCGACAGGAGTGGCAACATTCAGTACTTC. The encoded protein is CASSRKFDRSGNIQYF.

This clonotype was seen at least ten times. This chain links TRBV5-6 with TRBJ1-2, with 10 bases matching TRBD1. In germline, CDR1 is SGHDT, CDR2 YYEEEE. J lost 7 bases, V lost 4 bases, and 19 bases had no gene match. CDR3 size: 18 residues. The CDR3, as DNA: TGTGCCAGCAGCCCCCGGGGGACAGGGGTATATATGATGGGTGGCTACACCTTC. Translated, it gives CASSPRGTGVYMMGGYTF.

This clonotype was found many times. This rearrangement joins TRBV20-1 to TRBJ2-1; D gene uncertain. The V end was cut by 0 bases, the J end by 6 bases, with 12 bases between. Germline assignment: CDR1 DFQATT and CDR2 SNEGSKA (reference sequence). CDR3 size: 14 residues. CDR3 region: CSARDVSTVNEQFF. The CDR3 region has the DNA TGCAGTGCTAGAGATGTTAGTACCGTCAATGAGCAGTTCTTC.

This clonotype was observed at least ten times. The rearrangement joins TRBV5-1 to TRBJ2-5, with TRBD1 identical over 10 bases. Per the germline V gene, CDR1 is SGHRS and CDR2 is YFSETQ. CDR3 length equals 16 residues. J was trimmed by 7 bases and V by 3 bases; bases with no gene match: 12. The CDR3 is CASSSPTGGGRGTQYF. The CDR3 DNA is TGCGCCAGCAGCTCGCCGACAGGGGGCGGACGGGGGACCCAGTACTTC.

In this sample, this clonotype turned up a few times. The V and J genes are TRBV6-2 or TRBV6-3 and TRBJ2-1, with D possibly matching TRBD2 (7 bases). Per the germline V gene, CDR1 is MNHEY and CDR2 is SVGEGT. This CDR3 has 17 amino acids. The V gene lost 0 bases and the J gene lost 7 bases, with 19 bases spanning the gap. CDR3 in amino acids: CASSYSAGGGLRNEQFF. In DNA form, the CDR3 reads TGTGCCAGCAGTTACTCCGCTGGGGGGGGGCTTCGGAATGAGCAGTTCTTC.

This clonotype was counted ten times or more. CDR3: CASSYLRDTNSPLHF. Written as DNA, the CDR3 is TGTGCCAGCAGTTACCTCCGGGACACTAATTCACCCCTCCACTTT. This chain links TRBV6-5 with TRBJ1-6; possibly TRBD1 for D (6 bases). Trimming removed 2 bases from V and 6 bases from J, with 11 bases in between. The CDR3 spans 15 residues. The germline CDR1 and CDR2 sequences are MNHEY and SVGAGI.